The sequence of this T cell receptor (beta chain) was determined in a study of blood T cell repertoires in COVID-19. Study-level background: Sources were T cells, B-cell-depleted T cells, or PBMCs; the material itself was cDNA or gDNA.

Membership in each cohort depended on participant-reported clinical history. Each recovered donor of Cohort 3 presented with two negative PCRs, clearance, or symptom resolution. Per the original methods: By means of reference gene primer amplification, nucleated cell counts were estimated. Sequencing used immunoSEQ multiplex PCR; TCRdb keeps in-frame clones, though not all of them. V and J calls and clone size are copied from that table; D and trimming were computed from the DNA. Of around 100,000 clones listed, approximately 83% were seen once; the top ten hold about 2.5%. This clone occurred once. The clonotype originates from a woman in her forties or fifties who had recovered from COVID-19. Sequenced: PBMCs or T cells enriched from blood (not recorded which).

The CDR3 DNA follows: TGCAGCGTTCGCCAGAATGAAAAACTGTTTTTT. This translates into CSVRQNEKLFF. The chain joins TRBV29-1 to TRBJ1-4; no definite D call. This CDR3 comprises 11 residues. Germline CDR1 reads SQVTM; CDR2 reads ANQGSEA. V was cut by 5 bases and J by 5 bases, with 6 bases left in between.